Shown below are 20 T cell receptor beta chains from a single sample sequenced in a study of T cells after posttransplantation cyclophosphamide. Generated by immunoSEQ multiplex PCR, the TCRdb table keeps only in-frame clones and is missing some. The table records 30,000 to 45,000 clones, around 80% of them present only once. Cyclophosphamide on days +3 and +4 followed busulfan-fludarabine conditioning and a marrow graft. The sample was CD4+ T cells sorted from blood, taken roughly 1,900 days after a stem cell transplant with posttransplant cyclophosphamide. All receptors come from a female patient aged 40-50 years who received an allogeneic stem cell transplant from a related donor, was CMV-positive, and had no GVHD. Some T cells may have originated in the graft donor.

The chain is built from TRBV14 and TRBJ2-1; TRBD1 is a possible D gene (5 bases). The V gene's germline CDR1 is SGHDN and CDR2 FVKESK. The V end lost 0 bases, the J end lost 10 bases, and 16 bases lay between the germline ends. This CDR3 spans 15 amino acids. CDR3 protein: CASSQEGPATREQFF. The CDR3 region has the DNA TGTGCCAGCAGCCAAGAGGGGCCCGCTACGAGAGAGCAGTTCTTC. Based on the CDR3 plus reference TRBV14 and TRBJ2-1, the full variable domain is EAGVTQFPSHSVIEKGQTVTLRCDPISGHDNLYWYRRVMGKEIKFLLHFVKESKQDESGMPNNRFLAERTGGTYSTLKVQPAELEDSGVYFCASSQEGPATREQFFGPGTRLTVL.

This clone was detected a few times. J is TRBJ1-5 and V is TRBV6-6, with D possibly matching TRBD1 (5 bases). The length of the CDR3 is 14 residues. Deletions cut 6 bases from V and 6 bases from J, with 15 bases between. CDR1 is MNHNY, CDR2 SVGAGI, per germline (reference sequence). The CDR3 region has the DNA TGTGCCAGCAGCGGCGGGACCGAAGGTCAGCCCCAGCATTTT. Translation: CASSGGTEGQPQHF.

This chain links TRBV7-3 with TRBJ2-7; TRBD1 matches at 8 bases. CDR3 length equals 16 residues. The germline CDR1 and CDR2 sequences are SGHTA and FQGTGA. The ends lost 5 bases at V and 2 bases at J; junction bases unmatched: 11. CDR3 sequence (DNA): TGTGCCAGCAGCACGAAAAAGGACAGGGCGGCCTACGAGCAGTACTTC. This gives the protein CASSTKKDRAAYEQYF.

This clone has a handful of counts. The genes are TRBV18 and TRBJ2-7, with 11 bases matching TRBD1. The CDR3 runs 15 residues. Germline CDR1 and CDR2: KGHSH and LQKENI. Unmatched junction bases numbered 3, after V lost 3 bases and J lost 2 bases. The CDR3 region is CASSPGQGVAYEQYF. CDR3 DNA sequence: TGTGCCAGCTCACCGGGACAGGGGGTGGCCTACGAGCAGTACTTC.

The chain combines TRBV7-9 with TRBJ1-3; 10 nucleotides align to TRBD1. V dropped 7 bases and J dropped 6; count of bases not matched to a gene: 6. This CDR3 is built from 14 residues. Germline V gives CDR1 SEHNR, CDR2 FQNEAQ (reference sequence). The CDR3 spells CASKRQGAENTIYF. The CDR3 DNA is TGTGCCAGCAAACGACAGGGGGCGGAAAACACCATATATTTT.

The V gene is TRBV6-5, the J gene TRBJ1-1, with TRBD1 identical over 9 bases. This CDR3 region has 14 residues. The J segment lost 7 bases and the V segment lost 5 bases, leaving 8 bases of the junction unmatched. Germline CDR1 and CDR2: MNHEY and SVGAGI. The CDR3 loop is CASSRAGQGIEAFF. Written as DNA, the CDR3 is TGTGCCAGCAGTAGGGCTGGACAGGGGATTGAAGCTTTCTTT.

This sequence joins TRBV11-2 and TRBJ2-5; 9 nucleotides line up with TRBD2. Germline loops: CDR1 SGHAT, CDR2 FQNNGV. There are 16 residues in the CDR3. The V segment lost 1 base and the J segment 5 bases; nucleotides outside the gene matches: 8. The DNA of the CDR3 is TGTGCCAGCAGCTTAGCGGCGGGGGGGTCCGGGGAGACCCAGTACTTC. Translating it yields CASSLAAGGSGETQYF.

This clone was seen many times. The V and J genes are TRBV4-3 and TRBJ1-6; a possible D gene is TRBD1 (6 bases). Germline CDR1 and CDR2: LGHNA and YSLEER. This CDR3 spans 17 amino acids. The V end was cut by 1 base, the J end by 7 bases, with 17 bases between. The CDR3 is CASSQAPGEKRNSPLHF. CDR3 nucleotide sequence: TGCGCCAGCAGCCAAGCCCCAGGGGAGAAGAGGAATTCACCCCTCCACTTT.

In its sample, this clone was seen once. The gene calls are TRBV5-1 and TRBJ2-5; no firm D call. Germline CDR1 reads SGHRS; CDR2 reads YFSETQ. Trimming stripped 1 base from V and 1 base from J, with 5 bases between. The CDR3 sequence is 13 residues long. The chain's CDR3 is CASSLLSQETQYF. DNA for the CDR3: TGCGCCAGCAGCTTGCTTAGCCAAGAGACCCAGTACTTC.

The rearrangement joins TRBV29-1 to TRBJ2-2, with D perhaps TRBD2 (7 bases). Trimming cost V 7 bases and J 1 base, with 19 bases left between them. The CDR3 loop spans 16 amino acids. The germline V gene encodes CDR1 SQVTM and CDR2 ANQGSEA. The CDR3 here is CSASRGLAENTGELFF. In DNA, the CDR3 is TGCAGCGCCTCCAGGGGCCTAGCGGAGAACACCGGGGAGCTGTTTTTT.

This clone has only one observation. The CDR3 nucleotides read TGTGCCATCAGGGACTACAGGAAAATGAACACTGAAGCTTTCTTT. Its translation: CAIRDYRKMNTEAFF. The chain uses TRBV10-3 and TRBJ1-1, with D possibly matching TRBD1 (5 bases). This CDR3 spans 15 amino acids. Germline V lookup: CDR1 ENHRY, CDR2 SYGVKD. V lost 6 bases and J lost 0, with 14 bases in between.

The rearrangement links TRBV9 to TRBJ2-2; 7 nucleotides line up with TRBD1. Germline assignment: CDR1 SGDLS and CDR2 YYNGEE. CDR3 length: 16 amino acids. V lost 0 bases, J lost 1 base, and 3 bases stayed unmatched. This CDR3 is CASSVGGGENTGELFF. In DNA form, the CDR3 reads TGTGCCAGCAGCGTAGGAGGGGGCGAGAACACCGGGGAGCTGTTTTTT.

CDR3 protein: CASSTLGLGEAFF. The CDR3 DNA is TGTGCCAGCAGTACACTAGGATTGGGTGAAGCTTTCTTT. The chain has TRBV28 and TRBJ1-1; D gene unclear. V lost 5 bases, J lost 7 bases, and 14 bases lay in between. This CDR3 has 13 residues. Germline V gene lookup returns CDR1 MDHEN and CDR2 SYDVKM. Combining the CDR3 with reference TRBV28 and TRBJ1-1 gives the whole variable domain DVKVTQSSRYLVKRTGEKVFLECVQDMDHENMFWYRQDPGLGLRLIYFSYDVKMKEKGDIPEGYSVSREKKERFSLILESASTNQTSMYLCASSTLGLGEAFFGQGTRLTVV.

The chain carries TRBV11-3 and TRBJ1-6; no reliable D call. The CDR3 extends over 14 amino acids. Deletions cut 2 bases from V and 7 bases from J, with 9 bases between. Germline CDR1 reads SGHNT; CDR2 reads YENEEA. CDR3: CASSLRGSNSPLHF. CDR3 nucleotides: TGTGCCAGCAGCTTACGAGGCAGCAATTCACCCCTCCACTTT.

This clone appeared a few times. This sequence joins TRBV9 and TRBJ2-7; 8 bases line up with TRBD2. This CDR3 contains 14 residues. The J segment lost 1 base and the V segment lost 3 bases, leaving 3 bases of the junction unmatched. Per germline, CDR1 SGDLS and CDR2 YYNGEE. The CDR3 DNA is TGTGCCAGCAGCGCAGCGGGGGAATCCTACGAGCAGTACTTC. Amino acids: CASSAAGESYEQYF.

The chain links TRBV10-3 to TRBJ1-5; D possibly corresponds to TRBD1 (5 bases). Trimming took 3 bases from V and 2 from J, leaving 11 bases between them. The CDR3 consists of 15 residues. Germline CDR1 is ENHRY and CDR2 is SYGVKD. CDR3 DNA: TGTGCCATCAGTGAAGGGGTCGACGGCAATCAGCCCCAGCATTTT. Translation gives CAISEGVDGNQPQHF.

The J gene is TRBJ2-5, the V gene TRBV7-2; TRBD1 matches at 7 bases. This CDR3 has 14 residues. V gave up 4 bases and J gave up 4 bases; unmatched junction bases: 6. The germline CDR1 and CDR2 sequences are SGHTA and FQGNSA. CDR3 in amino acids: CASSSGQPTETQYF. The CDR3 region has the DNA TGTGCCAGCAGCTCGGGACAGCCGACAGAGACCCAGTACTTC. The full variable domain, with the rest looked up from reference TRBV7-2 and TRBJ2-5, is GAGVSQSPSNKVTEKGKDVELRCDPISGHTALYWYRQSLGQGLEFLIYFQGNSAPDKSGLPSDRFSAERTGGSVSTLTIQRTQQEDSAVYLCASSSGQPTETQYFGPGTRLLVL.

The chain recombines TRBV4-3 with TRBJ2-3; 10 bases are a match to TRBD2. J gave up 6 bases and V 0 bases, and 9 bases lay outside the gene matches. This CDR3 has 17 residues. CDR1 and CDR2 (germline): LGHNA, YSLEER. CDR3 coding DNA: TGCGCCAGCAGCCAAGATAGCGGGGGGTTAAGACGCGATACGCAGTATTTT. Its translation: CASSQDSGGLRRDTQYF.

This chain joins TRBV9 and TRBJ2-5; TRBD2 matches 9 bases. With 3 bases clipped from V and 5 bases from J, the junction kept 14 bases outside the gene matches. This CDR3 has 17 residues. Germline lookup yields CDR1 SGDLS and CDR2 YYNGEE. CDR3 sequence reads: CASSAGGGGGAPETQYF. The CDR3 region has the DNA TGTGCCAGCAGCGCCGGAGGTGGCGGGGGGGCCCCCGAGACCCAGTACTTC.

The rearrangement uses TRBV6-5 and TRBJ2-2; TRBD1 matches at 7 bases. The germline CDR1 and CDR2 sequences are MNHEY and SVGAGI. The CDR3 has 15 residues. J lost 4 bases, V lost 9 bases, and 11 bases had no gene match. In nucleotides, the CDR3 is TGTGCCAGTAATTGGGACAGAACCGGCACCGGGGAGCTGTTTTTT. This encodes CASNWDRTGTGELFF.